The entry below gives a single T cell receptor (beta chain) sequence along with its context. Its matching antigen is unknown. The source of the sample is a study of shared clonotypes between healthy human individuals. The data were produced by immunoSEQ multiplex PCR, yet TCRdb's version contains in-frame clones alone and is incomplete. The sample shows about 980,000 clones, less than 85% of them seen only once. Points from the study as a whole: Represented diversity, genetic and exposure-history alike, was limited by few donors. The sole specimen, blood, was sampled, and tissue repertoires likely differ. Larger estimated richness was generally seen in naive subsets than in memory subsets.

Material for sequencing was memory CD4+ T cells sorted from blood. Noted subset: CD45RA-negative fraction. The TCR originated in a man between 18 and 29 years old in good health.

CDR3 nucleotide sequence: TGTGCCAGCAGCGTAGCTGGACAGGGGAACTATGGCTACACCTTC. Amino acids: CASSVAGQGNYGYTF. The chain is built from TRBV9 and TRBJ1-2, with 9 nucleotides matching TRBD1. The CDR3 runs 15 residues. V was pared by 0 bases and J by 2 bases, with 2 bases of the junction left unmatched. Germline lookup yields CDR1 SGDLS and CDR2 YYNGEE.